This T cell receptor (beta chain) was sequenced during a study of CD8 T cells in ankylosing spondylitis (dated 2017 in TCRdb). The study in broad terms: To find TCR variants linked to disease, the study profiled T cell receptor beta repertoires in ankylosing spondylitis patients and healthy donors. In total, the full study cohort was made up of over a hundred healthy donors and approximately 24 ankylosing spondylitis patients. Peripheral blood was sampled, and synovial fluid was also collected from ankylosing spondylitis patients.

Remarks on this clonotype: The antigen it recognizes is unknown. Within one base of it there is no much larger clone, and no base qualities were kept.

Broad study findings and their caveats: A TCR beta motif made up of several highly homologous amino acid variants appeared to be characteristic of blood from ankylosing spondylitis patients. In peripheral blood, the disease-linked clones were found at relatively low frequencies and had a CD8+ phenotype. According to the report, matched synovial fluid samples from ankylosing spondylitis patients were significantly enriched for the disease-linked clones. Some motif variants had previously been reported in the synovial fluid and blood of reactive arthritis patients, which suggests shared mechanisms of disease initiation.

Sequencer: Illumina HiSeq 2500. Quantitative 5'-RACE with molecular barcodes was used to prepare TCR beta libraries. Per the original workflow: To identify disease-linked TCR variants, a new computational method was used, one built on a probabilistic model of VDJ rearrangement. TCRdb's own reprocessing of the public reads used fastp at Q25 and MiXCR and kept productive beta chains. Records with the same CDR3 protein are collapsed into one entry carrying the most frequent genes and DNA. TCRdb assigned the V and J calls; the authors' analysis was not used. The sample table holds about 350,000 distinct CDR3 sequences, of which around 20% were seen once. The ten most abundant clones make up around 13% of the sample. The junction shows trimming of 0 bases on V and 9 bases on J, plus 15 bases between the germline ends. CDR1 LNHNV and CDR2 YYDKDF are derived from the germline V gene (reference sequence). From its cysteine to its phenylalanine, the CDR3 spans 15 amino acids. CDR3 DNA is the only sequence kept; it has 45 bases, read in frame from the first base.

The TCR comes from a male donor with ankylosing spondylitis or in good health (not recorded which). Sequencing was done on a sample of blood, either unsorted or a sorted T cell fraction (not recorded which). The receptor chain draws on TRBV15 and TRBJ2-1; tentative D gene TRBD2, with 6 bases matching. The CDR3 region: CATSREGTSKAEQFF. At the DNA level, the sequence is TGTGCCACCAGCAGAGAAGGAACTAGCAAAGCTGAGCAGTTCTTC.